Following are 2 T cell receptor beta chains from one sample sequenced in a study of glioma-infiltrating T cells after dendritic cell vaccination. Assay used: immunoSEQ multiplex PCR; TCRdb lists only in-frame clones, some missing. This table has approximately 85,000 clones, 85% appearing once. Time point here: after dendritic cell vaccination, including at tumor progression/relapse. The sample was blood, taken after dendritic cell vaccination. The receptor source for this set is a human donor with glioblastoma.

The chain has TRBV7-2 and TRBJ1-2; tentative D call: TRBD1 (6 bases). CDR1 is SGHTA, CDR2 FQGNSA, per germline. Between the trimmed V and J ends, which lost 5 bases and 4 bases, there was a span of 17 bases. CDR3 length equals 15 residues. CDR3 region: CASSEYAGDAYGYTF. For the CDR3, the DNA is TGTGCCAGCAGCGAATACGCAGGGGATGCCTATGGCTACACCTTC.

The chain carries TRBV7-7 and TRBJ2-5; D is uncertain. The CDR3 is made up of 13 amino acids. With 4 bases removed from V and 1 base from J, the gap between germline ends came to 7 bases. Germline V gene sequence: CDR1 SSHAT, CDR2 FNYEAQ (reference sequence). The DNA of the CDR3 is TGTGCCAGCAGCTCGCAGTTCCAAGAGACCCAGTACTTC. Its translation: CASSSQFQETQYF.